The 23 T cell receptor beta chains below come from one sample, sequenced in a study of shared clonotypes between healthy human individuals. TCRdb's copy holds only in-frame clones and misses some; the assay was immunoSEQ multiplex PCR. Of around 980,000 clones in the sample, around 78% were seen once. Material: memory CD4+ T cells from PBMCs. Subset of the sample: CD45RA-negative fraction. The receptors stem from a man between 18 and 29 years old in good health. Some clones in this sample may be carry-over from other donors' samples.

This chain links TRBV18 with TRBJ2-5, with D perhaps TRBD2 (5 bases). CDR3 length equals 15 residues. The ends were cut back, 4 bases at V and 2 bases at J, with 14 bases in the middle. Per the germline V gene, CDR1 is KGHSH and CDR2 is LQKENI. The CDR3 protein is CASSLFSAAQETQYF. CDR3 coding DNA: TGTGCCAGCTCACTGTTCTCAGCGGCACAAGAGACCCAGTACTTC.

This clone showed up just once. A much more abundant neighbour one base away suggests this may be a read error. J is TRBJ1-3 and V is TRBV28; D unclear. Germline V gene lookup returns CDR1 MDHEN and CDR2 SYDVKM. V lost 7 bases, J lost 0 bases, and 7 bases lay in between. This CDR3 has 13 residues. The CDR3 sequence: CASNRGSGNTIYF. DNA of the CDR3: TGTGCCAGCAACCGGGGCTCTGGAAACACCATATATTTT.

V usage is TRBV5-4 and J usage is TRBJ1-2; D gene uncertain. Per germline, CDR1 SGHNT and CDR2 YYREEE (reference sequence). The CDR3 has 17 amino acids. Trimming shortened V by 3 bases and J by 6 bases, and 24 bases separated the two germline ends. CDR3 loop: CASSSRTVEGQNNGYTF. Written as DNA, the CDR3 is TGTGCCAGCAGCTCGCGTACTGTGGAGGGTCAGAATAATGGCTACACCTTC.

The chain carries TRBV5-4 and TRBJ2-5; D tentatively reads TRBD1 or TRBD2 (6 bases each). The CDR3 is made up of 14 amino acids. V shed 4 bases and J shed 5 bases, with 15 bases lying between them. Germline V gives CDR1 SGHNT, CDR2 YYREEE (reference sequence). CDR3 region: CASSPDGGAETQYF. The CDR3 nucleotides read TGTGCCAGCAGCCCGGACGGGGGCGCGGAGACCCAGTACTTC.

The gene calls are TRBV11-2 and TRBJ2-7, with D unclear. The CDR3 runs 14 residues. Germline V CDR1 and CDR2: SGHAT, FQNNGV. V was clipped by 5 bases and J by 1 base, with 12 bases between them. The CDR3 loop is CASSPMTASYEQYF. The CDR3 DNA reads TGTGCCAGCAGCCCGATGACGGCATCCTACGAGCAGTACTTC. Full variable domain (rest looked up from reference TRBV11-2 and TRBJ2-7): EAGVAQSPRYKIIEKRQSVAFWCNPISGHATLYWYQQILGQGPKLLIQFQNNGVVDDSQLPKDRFSAERLKGVDSTLKIQPAKLEDSAVYLCASSPMTASYEQYFGPGTRLTVT.

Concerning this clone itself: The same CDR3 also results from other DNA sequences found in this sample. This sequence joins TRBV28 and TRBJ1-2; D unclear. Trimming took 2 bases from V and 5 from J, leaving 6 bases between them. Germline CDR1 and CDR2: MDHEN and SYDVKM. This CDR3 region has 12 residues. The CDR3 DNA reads TGTGCCAGCAGTTTACGGGCGTATGGCTACACCTTC. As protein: CASSLRAYGYTF.

The CDR3 spells CASRVGTSPSYEQYF. The CDR3 DNA sequence: TGTGCCAGCAGGGTGGGGACTAGCCCCTCCTACGAGCAGTACTTC. The chain uses TRBV6-1 and TRBJ2-7; the match to TRBD2 covers 9 bases. CDR1 and CDR2 from the germline V gene are MNHNS and SASEGT. The junction had 6 bases not matched to a gene; V was cut back by 6 bases and J by 0 bases. The length of the CDR3 is 15 residues.

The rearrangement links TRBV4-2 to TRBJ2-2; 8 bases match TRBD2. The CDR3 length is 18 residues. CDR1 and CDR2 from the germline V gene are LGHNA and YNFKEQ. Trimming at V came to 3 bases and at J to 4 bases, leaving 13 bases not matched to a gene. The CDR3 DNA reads TGTGCCAGCAGCCACAAATCATGGACTAGCCAGTCCACCGGGGAGCTGTTTTTT. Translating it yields CASSHKSWTSQSTGELFF.

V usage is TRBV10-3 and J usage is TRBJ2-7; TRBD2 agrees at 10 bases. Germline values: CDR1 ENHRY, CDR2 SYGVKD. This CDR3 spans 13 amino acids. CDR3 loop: CASEPSGSYEQYF. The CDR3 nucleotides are TGTGCGAGCGAACCTAGCGGGAGTTACGAGCAGTACTTC.

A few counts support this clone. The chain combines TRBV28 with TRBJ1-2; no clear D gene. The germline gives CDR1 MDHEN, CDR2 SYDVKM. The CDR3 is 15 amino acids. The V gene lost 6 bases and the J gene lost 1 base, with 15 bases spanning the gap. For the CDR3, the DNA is TGTGCCAGCAGCCCTGGCGGGCTCTTTAACTATGGCTACACCTTC. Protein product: CASSPGGLFNYGYTF.

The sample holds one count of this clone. In DNA, the CDR3 is TGTGCCAGCAGCTTTCTGGACCCTGGGGAGACCCAGTACTTC. Its protein product is CASSFLDPGETQYF. The J gene is TRBJ2-5, the V gene TRBV5-4; D gene ambiguous. CDR1 and CDR2 from the germline V gene are SGHNT and YYREEE (reference sequence). V gave up 2 bases and J gave up 5 bases, with 13 bases separating them. This CDR3 comprises 14 residues.

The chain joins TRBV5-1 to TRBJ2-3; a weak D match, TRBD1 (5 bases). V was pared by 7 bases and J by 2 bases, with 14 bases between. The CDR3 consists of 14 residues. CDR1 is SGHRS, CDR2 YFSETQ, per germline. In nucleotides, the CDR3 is TGCGCCAGCGGGTCCCAGGGATTCACAGATACGCAGTATTTT. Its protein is CASGSQGFTDTQYF.

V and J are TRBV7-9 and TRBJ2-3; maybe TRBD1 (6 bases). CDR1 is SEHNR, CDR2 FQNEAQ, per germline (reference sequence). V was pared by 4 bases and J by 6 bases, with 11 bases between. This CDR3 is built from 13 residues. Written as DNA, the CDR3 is TGTGCCAGCAGCTCCGGTCAGGGGGATACGCAGTATTTT. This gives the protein CASSSGQGDTQYF.

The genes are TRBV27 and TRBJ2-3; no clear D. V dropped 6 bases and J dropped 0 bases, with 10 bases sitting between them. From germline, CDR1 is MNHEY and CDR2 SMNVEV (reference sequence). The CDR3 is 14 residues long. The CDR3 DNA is TGTGCCAGCAGCCCCTATAGAAGCACAGATACGCAGTATTTT. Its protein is CASSPYRSTDTQYF.

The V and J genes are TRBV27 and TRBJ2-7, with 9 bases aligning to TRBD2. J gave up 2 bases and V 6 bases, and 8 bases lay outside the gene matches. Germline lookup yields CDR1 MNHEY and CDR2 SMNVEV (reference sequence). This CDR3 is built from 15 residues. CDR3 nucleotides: TGTGCCAGCAGAATGGCTAGCGGGATTCCCTACGAGCAGTACTTC. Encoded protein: CASRMASGIPYEQYF.

The CDR3 sequence is CASSPGRIYEQYF. The CDR3 DNA follows: TGTGCCAGCTCACCCGGCAGAATATACGAGCAGTACTTC. The chain links TRBV18 to TRBJ2-7; the D is unclear. This CDR3 has 13 residues. Germline V gene lookup returns CDR1 KGHSH and CDR2 LQKENI. The germline V and J ends were trimmed by 3 bases and 4 bases, with 10 bases remaining between them.

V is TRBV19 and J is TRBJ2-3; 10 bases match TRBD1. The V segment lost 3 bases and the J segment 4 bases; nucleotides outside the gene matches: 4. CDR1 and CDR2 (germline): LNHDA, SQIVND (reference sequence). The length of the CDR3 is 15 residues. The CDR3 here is CASSMLGQGSDTQYF. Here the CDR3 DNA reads TGTGCCAGTAGTATGTTGGGACAGGGGTCAGATACGCAGTATTTT.

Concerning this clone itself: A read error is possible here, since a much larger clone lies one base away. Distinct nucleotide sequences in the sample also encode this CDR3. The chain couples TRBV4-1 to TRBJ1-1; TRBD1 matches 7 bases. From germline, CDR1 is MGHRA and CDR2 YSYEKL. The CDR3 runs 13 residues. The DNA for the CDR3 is TGCGCCAGCAGCCGGGACAGTTACACTGAGGCTTTCTTT. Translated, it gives CASSRDSYTEAFF.

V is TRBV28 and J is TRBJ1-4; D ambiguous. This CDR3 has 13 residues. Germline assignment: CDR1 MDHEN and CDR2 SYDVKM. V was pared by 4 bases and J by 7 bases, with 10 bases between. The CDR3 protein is CASSSVAGEKLFF. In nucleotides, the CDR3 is TGTGCCAGCAGTTCTGTGGCAGGTGAAAAACTGTTTTTT. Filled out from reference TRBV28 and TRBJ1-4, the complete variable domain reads DVKVTQSSRYLVKRTGEKVFLECVQDMDHENMFWYRQDPGLGLRLIYFSYDVKMKEKGDIPEGYSVSREKKERFSLILESASTNQTSMYLCASSSVAGEKLFFGSGTQLSVL.

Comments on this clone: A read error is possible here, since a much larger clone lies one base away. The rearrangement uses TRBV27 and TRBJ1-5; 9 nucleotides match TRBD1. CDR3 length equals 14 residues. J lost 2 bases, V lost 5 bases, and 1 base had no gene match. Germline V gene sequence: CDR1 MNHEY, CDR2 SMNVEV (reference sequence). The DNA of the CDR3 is TGTGCCAGCAGTAGGACAGGGGGCAATCAGCCCCAGCATTTT. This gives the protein CASSRTGGNQPQHF.

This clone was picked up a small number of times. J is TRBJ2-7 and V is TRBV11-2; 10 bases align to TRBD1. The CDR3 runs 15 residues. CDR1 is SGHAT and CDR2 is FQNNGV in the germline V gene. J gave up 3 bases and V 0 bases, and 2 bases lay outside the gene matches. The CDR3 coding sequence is TGTGCCAGCAGCTTAGAGCGGACAGGGGGCTACGAGCAGTACTTC. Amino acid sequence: CASSLERTGGYEQYF.

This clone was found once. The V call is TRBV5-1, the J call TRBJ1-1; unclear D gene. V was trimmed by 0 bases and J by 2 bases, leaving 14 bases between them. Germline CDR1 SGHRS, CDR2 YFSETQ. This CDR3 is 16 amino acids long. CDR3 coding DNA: TGCGCCAGCAGCTTGGGGTCGGGGAGGTTAAACACTGAAGCTTTCTTT. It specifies CASSLGSGRLNTEAFF. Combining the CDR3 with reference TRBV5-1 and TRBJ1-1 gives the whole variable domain KAGVTQTPRYLIKTRGQQVTLSCSPISGHRSVSWYQQTPGQGLQFLFEYFSETQRNKGNFPGRFSGRQFSNSRSEMNVSTLELGDSALYLCASSLGSGRLNTEAFFGQGTRLTVV.

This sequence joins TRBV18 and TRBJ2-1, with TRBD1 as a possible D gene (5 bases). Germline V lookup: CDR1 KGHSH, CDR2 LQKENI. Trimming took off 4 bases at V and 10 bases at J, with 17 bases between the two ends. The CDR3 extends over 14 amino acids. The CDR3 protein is CASSLNTQDTEQFF. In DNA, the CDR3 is TGTGCCAGCTCACTAAACACACAGGATACCGAGCAGTTCTTC.